This T cell receptor beta chain was sequenced in a study of control samples from healthy donors and cancer patients. V was clipped by 6 bases and J by 4 bases, with 15 bases between them. The CDR3 extends over 14 amino acids. Germline CDR1 reads MDHEN; CDR2 reads SYDVKM. Here immunoSEQ multiplex PCR was the method, and the copy in TCRdb shows in-frame clones only, minus some. Counted here are 150,000 to 200,000 clones, more than 90% occurring once; the ten biggest clones make up over 1.1%. V usage is TRBV28 and J usage is TRBJ1-1, with D unresolved. The receptor was isolated from a man aged 25 to 45 in good health. The sequencing sample was made of blood. The CDR3: CASSLPFRGTEAFF. The CDR3 DNA reads TGTGCCAGCAGCCTCCCCTTCCGTGGCACTGAAGCTTTCTTT.